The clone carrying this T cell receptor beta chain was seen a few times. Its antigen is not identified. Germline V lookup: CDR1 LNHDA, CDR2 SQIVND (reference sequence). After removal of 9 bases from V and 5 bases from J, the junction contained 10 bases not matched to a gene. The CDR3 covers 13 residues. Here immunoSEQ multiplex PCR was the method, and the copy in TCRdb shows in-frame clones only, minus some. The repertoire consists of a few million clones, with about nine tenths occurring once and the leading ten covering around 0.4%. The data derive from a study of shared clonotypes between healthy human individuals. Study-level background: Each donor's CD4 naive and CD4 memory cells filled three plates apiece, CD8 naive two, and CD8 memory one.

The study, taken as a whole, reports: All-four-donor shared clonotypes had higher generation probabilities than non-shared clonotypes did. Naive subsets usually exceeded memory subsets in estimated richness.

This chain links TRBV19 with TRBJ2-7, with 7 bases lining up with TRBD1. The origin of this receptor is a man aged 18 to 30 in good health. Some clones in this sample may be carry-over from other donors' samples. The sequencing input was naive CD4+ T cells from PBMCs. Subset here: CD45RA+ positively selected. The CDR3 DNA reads TGTGCCAGGCGAGACAGGGTTCTAAACGAGCAGTACTTC. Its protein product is CARRDRVLNEQYF.